A selection of T cell receptor beta chains follows, all from one sample in a study of control samples from healthy donors and cancer patients. This table comes from immunoSEQ multiplex PCR, and its TCRdb copy is limited to in-frame clones, with some not included. The sample has some 94,000 clones; about 88% are singletons. The sequencing sample was made of blood. Receptors were obtained from a woman aged 45-60 years in good health. Each CDR3 is given with its conserved first and last residue. The order of the fields is D gene, clone size, V gene, J gene, CDR3 protein, CDR3 DNA. The D gene is left open where the match is weak. Clone sizes are given selectively: once, few, many, or a class where the clone is expanded.

>TRBD1|NA|TRBV7-2|TRBJ2-5
CASSLATGQGRETQYF
TGTGCCAGCAGCTTAGCGACTGGACAGGGGAGAGAGACCCAGTACTTC
>TRBD2|NA|TRBV28|TRBJ2-7
CASRGGTSGTGEQYF
TGTGCCAGCAGGGGTGGGACTAGCGGGACAGGCGAGCAGTACTTC
>NA|once|TRBV29-1|TRBJ1-1
CSVQRVEAHTEAFF
TGCAGCGTCCAAAGGGTGGAAGCGCACACTGAAGCTTTCTTT
>NA|NA|TRBV12-3/TRBV12-4|TRBJ2-1
CASSLGGNEQFF
TGTGCCAGCAGTTTAGGGGGCAATGAGCAGTTCTTC
>TRBD2|NA|TRBV29-1|TRBJ2-1
CSGTGLAGVHEQFF
TGCAGCGGGACGGGACTAGCGGGAGTCCATGAGCAGTTCTTC
>NA|NA|TRBV20-1|TRBJ1-1
CSAIPGVEAFF
TGCAGTGCCATCCCCGGGGTGGAAGCTTTCTTT
>NA|few|TRBV7-3|TRBJ1-3
CASSLSPDSGNTIYF
TGTGCCAGCAGCTTAAGCCCGGACTCTGGAAACACCATATATTTT
>NA|NA|TRBV7-9|TRBJ2-6
CASSLDTFRVSGANVLTF
TGTGCCAGCAGCTTAGACACTTTTCGAGTCTCTGGGGCCAACGTCCTGACTTTC
>NA|once|TRBV28|TRBJ1-5
CASKVSNQPQHF
TGTGCCAGCAAAGTTAGCAATCAGCCCCAGCATTTT
>NA|NA|TRBV20-1|TRBJ2-6
CSASPPDTGANVLTF
TGCAGTGCTAGTCCGCCCGACACTGGGGCCAACGTCCTGACTTTC
>NA|NA|TRBV9|TRBJ2-5
CASSVAPVSGRETQYF
TGTGCCAGCAGCGTAGCCCCGGTGAGCGGGCGAGAGACCCAGTACTTC
>TRBD1|NA|TRBV7-9|TRBJ1-2
CASSLRDSKTSAEGYTF
TGTGCCAGCAGCTTGAGGGACAGTAAAACGTCGGCGGAAGGCTACACCTTC
>TRBD1|NA|TRBV3-1/TRBV3-2|TRBJ1-6
CASSQNAWTGRNSPLHF
TGTGCCAGCAGCCAAAACGCTTGGACAGGGCGTAATTCACCCCTCCACTTT
>TRBD2|NA|TRBV2|TRBJ2-3
CASSDLVAGGTDTQYF
TGTGCCAGCAGTGATTTGGTAGCGGGAGGCACAGATACGCAGTATTTT
>NA|NA|TRBV7-9|TRBJ1-5
CASSLGGGQPQHF
TGTGCCAGCAGCTTAGGCGGGGGACAGCCCCAGCATTTT
>NA|NA|TRBV9|TRBJ2-7
CASQYGDSPTYEQYF
TGTGCCAGCCAGTATGGGGACTCCCCAACCTACGAGCAGTACTTC
>TRBD1|NA|TRBV7-2|TRBJ1-2
CASSMGQGYGYTF
TGTGCCAGCAGCATGGGACAGGGCTATGGCTACACCTTC
>TRBD2|NA|TRBV7-3|TRBJ2-5
CASSLTGLAGETQYF
TGTGCCAGCAGCTTAACTGGACTAGCCGGGGAGACCCAGTACTTC
>NA|NA|TRBV9|TRBJ2-7
CASSEPGSYEQYF
TGTGCCAGCAGCGAGCCGGGCAGCTACGAGCAGTACTTC
>NA|NA|TRBV6-2/TRBV6-3|TRBJ2-5
CASSYYRRGQETQYF
TGTGCCAGCAGTTACTACAGAAGGGGCCAAGAGACCCAGTACTTC
>NA|NA|TRBV6-5|TRBJ1-2
CASSRQGLYGYTF
TGTGCCAGCAGTCGCCAGGGTCTGTATGGCTACACCTTC
>TRBD1|NA|TRBV3-1/TRBV3-2|TRBJ2-6
CASGTDLKASGANVLTF
TGTGCCTCGGGGACAGACTTGAAGGCCTCTGGGGCCAACGTCCTGACTTTC
>NA|NA|TRBV7-3|TRBJ2-5
CASSLGGASGQETQYF
TGTGCCAGCAGCCTGGGGGGGGCTAGCGGACAAGAGACCCAGTACTTC
>NA|once|TRBV11-2|TRBJ2-6
CASSLEIRFGANVLTF
TGTGCCAGCAGCTTAGAAATCAGGTTTGGGGCCAACGTCCTGACTTTC
>NA|NA|TRBV7-2|TRBJ1-2
CASSPDSINYGYTF
TGTGCCAGCAGCCCGGACAGTATTAACTATGGCTACACCTTC
>NA|NA|TRBV12-3/TRBV12-4|TRBJ2-7
CASSLGVSYEQYF
TGTGCCAGCAGTCTAGGGGTCTCCTACGAGCAGTACTTC
>NA|NA|TRBV4-2|TRBJ2-2
CASSLSSLTGELFF
TGTGCCAGCAGCCTCTCTTCTCTAACCGGGGAGCTGTTTTTT
>TRBD1|NA|TRBV3-1/TRBV3-2|TRBJ1-1
CASSHTYRDRRRAWRAFF
TGTGCCAGCAGCCATACCTACCGGGACAGGAGACGCGCCTGGAGAGCTTTCTTT
>NA|NA|TRBV28|TRBJ1-1
CASSGLGAFF
TGTGCCAGCAGCGGGCTTGGGGCTTTCTTT
>NA|NA|TRBV6-5|TRBJ2-1
CASSNTGHNEQFF
TGTGCCAGCAGTAATACAGGCCACAATGAGCAGTTCTTC
>NA|NA|TRBV28|TRBJ1-6
CASSLQNSPLHF
TGTGCCAGCAGTTTACAAAATTCACCCCTCCACTTT
>NA|NA|TRBV12-3/TRBV12-4|TRBJ1-2
CASSPANYGYTF
TGTGCCAGCAGCCCCGCAAACTATGGCTACACCTTC
>TRBD1|NA|TRBV7-9|TRBJ2-1
CASSLRGRSYNEQFF
TGTGCCAGCAGCTTAAGGGGGCGCTCCTACAATGAGCAGTTCTTC
>NA|NA|TRBV4-3|TRBJ2-3
CASSQDSVFDLSTDTQYF
TGCGCCAGCAGCCAAGATTCAGTGTTCGACTTGAGCACAGATACGCAGTATTTT
>NA|NA|TRBV6-5|TRBJ2-7
CASSYRNSGDEQYF
TGTGCCAGCAGTTATCGAAATTCCGGGGACGAGCAGTACTTC
>NA|NA|TRBV6-1|TRBJ1-5
CASSEAHDPVPQHF
TGTGCCAGCAGTGAAGCACATGATCCGGTGCCCCAGCATTTT
>NA|NA|TRBV2|TRBJ2-3
CASSVLDTQYF
TGTGCCAGCAGCGTACTGGATACGCAGTATTTT
>NA|NA|TRBV3-1/TRBV3-2|TRBJ1-4
CASSQDGNEKLFF
TGTGCCAGCAGCCAAGACGGGAATGAAAAACTGTTTTTT
>NA|NA|TRBV6-2/TRBV6-3|TRBJ1-3
CASSYDPGRTSGDTIYF
TGTGCCAGCAGTTACGATCCAGGCAGGACCTCTGGGGACACCATATATTTT
>TRBD2|NA|TRBV18|TRBJ2-3
CASSPPGLAGLDTQYF
TGTGCCAGCTCACCACCGGGACTAGCGGGACTAGATACGCAGTATTTT
>TRBD2|NA|TRBV11-3|TRBJ2-1
CASSTGTSGRVYNEQFF
TGTGCCAGCAGTACCGGGACTAGCGGCCGAGTCTACAATGAGCAGTTCTTC
>NA|NA|TRBV27|TRBJ2-1
CASSFTSGTPYNEQFF
TGTGCCAGCAGTTTCACCTCCGGGACACCTTACAATGAGCAGTTCTTC
>TRBD1|NA|TRBV29-1|TRBJ2-7
CSVGDRVTEQYF
TGCAGCGTAGGGGACAGAGTTACCGAGCAGTACTTC
>TRBD2|few|TRBV4-1|TRBJ2-1
CASSQERLRGIYNEQFF
TGCGCCAGCAGCCAAGAGCGGTTGCGGGGGATCTACAATGAGCAGTTCTTC
>TRBD2|NA|TRBV4-1|TRBJ2-3
CASSQPTLAGGRTDTQYF
TGCGCCAGCAGCCAACCTACCCTGGCGGGGGGGCGCACAGATACGCAGTATTTT
>NA|NA|TRBV27|TRBJ2-1
CATATSSPSSYNEQFF
TGTGCCACCGCGACTAGTTCCCCATCATCCTACAATGAGCAGTTCTTC
>TRBD1|NA|TRBV4-3|TRBJ1-2
CASSQAFSDRGGYTF
TGCGCCAGCAGCCAAGCGTTTAGCGACAGGGGTGGCTACACCTTC
>NA|NA|TRBV7-3|TRBJ2-5
CASSLIGRTQETQYF
TGTGCCAGCAGCTTAATTGGCCGCACACAAGAGACCCAGTACTTC
>NA|NA|TRBV4-1|TRBJ1-2
CASSQGRVGYGYTF
TGCGCCAGCAGCCAGGGACGGGTGGGCTATGGCTACACCTTC
>NA|NA|TRBV7-2|TRBJ2-3
CASSPDSLGTDTQYF
TGTGCCAGCAGCCCGGACAGTTTGGGGACAGATACGCAGTATTTT
>NA|once|TRBV18|TRBJ2-2
CASSPPIQSNTGELFF
TGTGCCAGCTCACCACCGATCCAGTCGAACACCGGGGAGCTGTTTTTT
>NA|NA|TRBV19|TRBJ1-2
CASDSNGYGYTF
TGTGCCAGCGACAGTAACGGGTATGGCTACACCTTC
>TRBD2|NA|TRBV29-1|TRBJ2-1
CSVGKQRGPSYNEQFF
TGCAGCGTCGGGAAACAGCGGGGGCCCTCCTACAATGAGCAGTTCTTC
>TRBD2|few|TRBV28|TRBJ2-7
CASSRTSGSYEQYF
TGTGCCAGCAGTCGCACTAGCGGGAGCTACGAGCAGTACTTC
>TRBD1|once|TRBV19|TRBJ2-5
CASSLGLDREVRETQYF
TGTGCCAGTAGTTTGGGTTTGGACAGGGAGGTTAGAGAGACCCAGTACTTC
>TRBD2|NA|TRBV4-2|TRBJ2-1
CASSQVSGGDNEQFF
TGTGCCAGCAGCCAAGTTAGCGGGGGCGACAATGAGCAGTTCTTC
>NA|NA|TRBV7-2|TRBJ2-7
CASSAYMGYEQYF
TGTGCCAGCAGCGCCTACATGGGCTACGAGCAGTACTTC
>TRBD2|few|TRBV19|TRBJ2-5
CASSIRGIAGGVETQYF
TGTGCCAGTAGTATTCGGGGTATAGCGGGAGGGGTAGAGACCCAGTACTTC
>NA|once|TRBV4-1|TRBJ1-1
CASSQGRGANTEAFF
TGCGCCAGCAGCCAAGGGCGGGGCGCGAACACTGAAGCTTTCTTT
>TRBD1|NA|TRBV5-4|TRBJ1-4
CASSLQGTGTEKLFF
TGTGCCAGCAGCTTGCAAGGGACAGGGACCGAAAAACTGTTTTTT